This passage covers 18 T cell receptor beta chains from one sample sequenced in a study of blood T cell repertoires in COVID-19. Here immunoSEQ multiplex PCR was the method, and the copy in TCRdb shows in-frame clones only, minus some. The sample holds approximately 200,000 clones, roughly 80% seen once. The sequenced material came from peripheral blood. The receptor source for this set is a woman of 80 years or more with acute or convalescent COVID-19.

This clone was found a few times. The J gene is TRBJ1-5, the V gene TRBV6-5; TRBD1 matches 8 bases. The CDR3 is 15 residues long. V lost 0 bases and J lost 5; bases outside the gene matches: 3. Germline assignment: CDR1 MNHEY and CDR2 SVGAGI. CDR3: CASSYSGQVDQPQHF. CDR3 DNA: TGTGCCAGCAGTTACTCGGGACAGGTTGATCAGCCCCAGCATTTT.

The chain uses TRBV11-3 and TRBJ2-7, with D hard to call. In germline, CDR1 is SGHNT, CDR2 YENEEA. The CDR3 sequence is 12 residues long. V gave up 4 bases and J gave up 0 bases, with 4 bases separating them. As DNA, the CDR3 is TGTGCCAGCAGCTCCTCCTCCTACGAGCAGTACTTC. Translating gives CASSSSSYEQYF.

The gene calls are TRBV19 and TRBJ1-4; 7 bases agree with TRBD1. Unmatched junction bases numbered 6, after V lost 5 bases and J lost 3 bases. Per germline, CDR1 LNHDA and CDR2 SQIVND (reference sequence). This CDR3 is built from 15 residues. CDR3 coding DNA: TGTGCCAGTAGTTCGACCGGGACAGCTAATGAAAAACTGTTTTTT. Amino acid sequence: CASSSTGTANEKLFF.

The chain combines TRBV5-1 with TRBJ2-3, with TRBD1 matching 7 bases. J lost 0 bases, V lost 3 bases, and 1 base had no gene match. CDR1 SGHRS and CDR2 YFSETQ come from the germline V gene. This CDR3 region has 14 residues. The chain's CDR3 is CASSWDSSTDTQYF. The CDR3 DNA reads TGCGCCAGCAGCTGGGACAGCAGCACAGATACGCAGTATTTT.

The CDR3 loop is CASSSSSAAFF. Here the CDR3 DNA reads TGTGCCAGCAGCTCGTCCAGTGCAGCTTTCTTT. This rearrangement joins TRBV5-8 to TRBJ1-1, with D unresolved. The CDR3 has 11 amino acids. Germline values: CDR1 SGHTS, CDR2 YDEGEE. The ends were cut back, 3 bases at V and 10 bases at J, with 10 bases in the middle.

This chain links TRBV29-1 with TRBJ2-5; weak D call: TRBD1 (6 bases). CDR1 is SQVTM, CDR2 ANQGSEA, per germline. CDR3 length: 19 amino acids. Trimming cost V 5 bases and J 5 bases, with 33 bases left between them. The CDR3 region has the DNA TGCAGCGTTCTAAGAGTCCCAAGGACAGTGAGCTTGAGCGTGGAGACCCAGTACTTC. Amino acid sequence: CSVLRVPRTVSLSVETQYF. Variable domain in full (rest from reference TRBV29-1 and TRBJ2-5): SAVISQKPSRDICQRGTSLTIQCQVDSQVTMMFWYRQQPGQSLTLIATANQGSEATYESGFVIDKFPISRPNLTFSTLTVSNMSPEDSSIYLCSVLRVPRTVSLSVETQYFGPGTRLLVL.

The gene calls are TRBV3-1 (or the pseudogene TRBV3-2) and TRBJ1-4, with D perhaps matching TRBD1 (6 bases). The CDR3 runs 14 residues. V lost 4 bases and J 2 bases, leaving 8 bases between the germline ends. The germline gives CDR1 LGHDT, CDR2 YNNKEL (reference sequence). DNA of the CDR3: TGTGCCAGCAGCCGTGGACAGACTAATGAAAAACTGTTTTTT. It translates to CASSRGQTNEKLFF.

The V and J genes are TRBV2 and TRBJ1-1; D remains unclear. The CDR3 extends over 14 amino acids. Per the germline V gene, CDR1 is SNHLY and CDR2 is FYNNEI. Trimming shortened V by 0 bases and J by 8 bases, and 13 bases separated the two germline ends. CDR3 region: CASSEALFTQEAFF. As DNA, the CDR3 is TGTGCCAGCAGTGAAGCGCTTTTCACTCAAGAAGCTTTCTTT. Drawing the rest from reference TRBV2 and TRBJ1-1, the complete variable domain is EPEVTQTPSHQVTQMGQEVILRCVPISNHLYFYWYRQILGQKVEFLVSFYNNEISEKSEIFDDQFSVERPDGSNFTLKIRSTKLEDSAMYFCASSEALFTQEAFFGQGTRLTVV.

V usage is TRBV6-6 and J usage is TRBJ2-7; TRBD2 matches 7 bases. Germline V gene lookup returns CDR1 MNHNY and CDR2 SVGAGI (reference sequence). The CDR3 has 15 residues. With 0 bases clipped from V and 0 bases from J, the junction kept 2 bases outside the gene matches. The CDR3 DNA is TGTGCCAGCAGTTACTCACGGGAGGCCTCCTACGAGCAGTACTTC. Translation: CASSYSREASYEQYF.

This chain links TRBV6-5 with TRBJ1-2; D possibly corresponds to TRBD1 (5 bases). Trimming shortened V by 8 bases and J by 5 bases, and 15 bases separated the two germline ends. The length of the CDR3 is 13 residues. Germline CDR1 is MNHEY and CDR2 is SVGAGI. CDR3 sequence: CASWGGITYGYTF. The CDR3 DNA sequence: TGTGCCAGCTGGGGCGGGATCACATATGGCTACACCTTC.

The J gene is TRBJ2-5, the V gene TRBV5-1; D possibly corresponds to TRBD1 (5 bases). CDR1 is SGHRS, CDR2 YFSETQ, per germline. The CDR3 is 14 residues long. The V end lost 0 bases, the J end lost 3 bases, and 9 bases lay between the germline ends. This chain's CDR3 is CASSLESDKETQYF. The CDR3 DNA sequence: TGCGCCAGCAGCTTGGAGTCGGACAAAGAGACCCAGTACTTC.

J is TRBJ2-6 and V is TRBV6-2 or TRBV6-3; D perhaps matches TRBD1 (5 bases). CDR1 is MNHEY and CDR2 is SVGEGT in the germline V gene. V lost 5 bases to trimming and J lost 0 bases, with 17 bases between them. The CDR3 covers 18 residues. The CDR3, as DNA: TGTGCCAGCAGTGCCAACAGGTACTACCTCTCTGGGGCCAACGTCCTGACTTTC. As protein: CASSANRYYLSGANVLTF.

The V and J genes are TRBV2 and TRBJ1-6; D is uncertain. In germline, CDR1 is SNHLY, CDR2 FYNNEI. The CDR3 is 16 amino acids. The V end was cut by 7 bases, the J end by 5 bases, with 18 bases between. CDR3 sequence reads: CASTRSHGTNNSPLHF. For the CDR3, the DNA is TGTGCCAGCACCCGAAGCCATGGCACTAATAATTCACCCCTCCACTTT.

This chain uses TRBV10-3 with TRBJ2-5; possible D gene TRBD1, 6 bases. Looked up from germline, CDR1 is ENHRY and CDR2 is SYGVKD. The CDR3 loop spans 15 amino acids. V was cut by 6 bases and J by 2 bases, with 16 bases left in between. The CDR3 coding sequence is TGTGCCATCAGGACAGGTTCAGGTCGACAAGAGACCCAGTACTTC. This codes for CAIRTGSGRQETQYF.

This clone has a single count. This chain connects TRBV5-6 to TRBJ2-3, with 11 bases that match TRBD2. CDR3 length: 17 amino acids. V shed 3 bases and J 2 bases; nucleotides not matched to a gene: 8. Germline V gene sequence: CDR1 SGHDT, CDR2 YYEEEE. CDR3 DNA: TGTGCCAGCAGCTCCCTAGGGACTAGCGGTTCCACAGATACGCAGTATTTT. It yields the protein CASSSLGTSGSTDTQYF.

This rearrangement joins TRBV29-1 to TRBJ2-7; tentatively, D is TRBD1 (6 bases). The V and J ends lost 7 bases and 4 bases respectively, with 14 bases between them. The CDR3 spans 12 residues. The V gene's germline CDR1 is SQVTM and CDR2 ANQGSEA. The CDR3 DNA reads TGCAGCGCCCTAGAGGGGGATTACGAGCAGTACTTC. It encodes CSALEGDYEQYF.

V usage is TRBV2 and J usage is TRBJ1-1; D is possibly TRBD1 (6 bases). This CDR3 has 15 residues. Trimming removed 8 bases at V and 9 bases at J, with 25 bases between. Germline lookup yields CDR1 SNHLY and CDR2 FYNNEI. The CDR3 is CASWPPGQGAGKAFF. In DNA form, the CDR3 reads TGTGCCAGCTGGCCCCCGGGACAAGGCGCAGGGAAAGCTTTCTTT.

V and J are TRBV27 and TRBJ1-1, with 7 bases lining up with TRBD1. With 8 bases clipped from V and 1 base from J, the junction kept 7 bases outside the gene matches. CDR3 length equals 14 residues. Germline assignment: CDR1 MNHEY and CDR2 SMNVEV (reference sequence). CDR3 nucleotides: TGTGCCAGCCGAATACAGGGGCGGAACACTGAAGCTTTCTTT. Its protein is CASRIQGRNTEAFF.